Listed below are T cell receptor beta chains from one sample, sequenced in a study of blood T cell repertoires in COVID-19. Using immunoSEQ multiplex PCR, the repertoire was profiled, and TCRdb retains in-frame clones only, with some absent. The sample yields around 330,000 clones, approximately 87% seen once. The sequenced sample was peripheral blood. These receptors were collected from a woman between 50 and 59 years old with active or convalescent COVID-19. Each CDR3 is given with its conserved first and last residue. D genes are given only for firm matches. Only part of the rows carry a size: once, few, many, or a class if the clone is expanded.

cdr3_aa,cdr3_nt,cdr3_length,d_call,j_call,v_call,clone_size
CASSLGSGQGRSGELFF,TGTGCCAGCAGCTTAGGCTCCGGACAGGGGAGATCCGGGGAGCTGTTTTTT,17,TRBD1,TRBJ2-2,TRBV13,-
CASTRQGNTEAFF,TGTGCCAGCACCCGACAAGGGAACACTGAAGCTTTCTTT,13,-,TRBJ1-1,TRBV28,-
CASSSRGQGVWGAAFF,TGTGCCAGCAGTTCGCGGGGACAGGGGGTTTGGGGGGCAGCTTTCTTT,16,TRBD1,TRBJ1-1,TRBV28,-
CASSSTPGTTNTEAFF,TGTGCCAGCAGTTCAACCCCCGGGACAACGAACACTGAAGCTTTCTTT,16,-,TRBJ1-1,TRBV6-6,-
CASSLGPTGTYYEQYF,TGTGCCAGCAGCTTAGGCCCGACAGGGACCTACTACGAGCAGTACTTC,16,TRBD1,TRBJ2-7,TRBV11-2,-
CASSLETGTEAFF,TGTGCCAGCAGCTTAGAAACCGGGACTGAAGCTTTCTTT,13,-,TRBJ1-1,TRBV11-2,-
CASSPRTSGLFDEQFF,TGTGCCAGCAGCCCCCGGACTAGCGGGCTTTTCGATGAGCAGTTCTTC,16,TRBD2,TRBJ2-1,TRBV9,-
CASSPGGTNTDTQYF,TGTGCCAGCAGCCCGGGGGGGACTAACACAGATACGCAGTATTTT,15,TRBD2,TRBJ2-3,TRBV11-3,-
CASSLSRSSYNEQFF,TGTGCCAGCAGCTTAAGTAGGAGCTCCTACAATGAGCAGTTCTTC,15,-,TRBJ2-1,TRBV7-2,-
CASRRDRTNEKLFF,TGTGCCAGCAGAAGGGACAGAACTAATGAAAAACTGTTTTTT,14,TRBD1,TRBJ1-4,TRBV2,-
CASSSGQPSSYEQYF,TGTGCCAGCAGTTCGGGACAGCCGAGCTCCTACGAGCAGTACTTC,15,TRBD1,TRBJ2-7,TRBV28,-
CASSQVRFDNTEAFF,TGCGCCAGCAGCCAAGTCCGGTTCGATAACACTGAAGCTTTCTTT,15,-,TRBJ1-1,TRBV4-3,-
CASSPRDRGNTEAFF,TGTGCCAGCAGCCCTCGGGACAGGGGTAACACTGAAGCTTTCTTT,15,TRBD1,TRBJ1-1,TRBV5-4,-
CASRQGPTNTEAFF,TGTGCCAGCAGGCAGGGGCCAACGAACACTGAAGCTTTCTTT,14,-,TRBJ1-1,TRBV7-3,-
CASSPSAGQENTEAFF,TGTGCCAGCTCACCATCCGCCGGACAGGAAAACACTGAAGCTTTCTTT,16,TRBD1,TRBJ1-1,TRBV18,-
CASSHTRGQDYGYTF,TGTGCCAGCTCTCATACCAGGGGGCAGGACTATGGCTACACCTTC,15,TRBD1,TRBJ1-2,TRBV18,-
CASSQAQGDTEAFF,TGTGCCAGCAGCCAAGCACAGGGAGACACTGAAGCTTTCTTT,14,-,TRBJ1-1,TRBV3-1/TRBV3-2,-
CASSVDPGTSSGNTIYF,TGTGCCAGCAGCGTAGATCCGGGAACAAGCTCTGGAAACACCATATATTTT,17,-,TRBJ1-3,TRBV9,once
CASSRGLYEQYF,TGTGCCAGCAGTCGAGGCCTCTACGAGCAGTACTTC,12,-,TRBJ2-7,TRBV28,-
CASSVDPPGLAGGQETQYF,TGTGCCAGCAGCGTAGACCCCCCCGGACTAGCGGGGGGTCAAGAGACCCAGTACTTC,19,TRBD2,TRBJ2-5,TRBV9,-
CASSTIAGGRTDTQYF,TGTGCCAGTAGTACAATAGCGGGGGGGCGAACAGATACGCAGTATTTT,16,TRBD2,TRBJ2-3,TRBV19,once
CASSLPTGGRSAQYF,TGCGCCAGCAGCTTGCCTACAGGGGGTCGTTCGGCCCAGTACTTC,15,TRBD1,TRBJ2-5,TRBV5-1,-
CASSRRDSIFGGELFF,TGTGCCAGCAGCCGCCGGGACTCCATTTTCGGCGGGGAGCTGTTTTTT,16,-,TRBJ2-2,TRBV7-2,-
CASSLRAGGQREQYF,TGTGCCAGCAGCTTACGGGCGGGGGGGCAAAGGGAGCAGTACTTC,15,TRBD2,TRBJ2-7,TRBV7-2,-
CASSPTGTPTYEQYF,TGTGCCAGCAGCCCCACCGGGACACCGACCTACGAGCAGTACTTC,15,-,TRBJ2-7,TRBV7-2,-
CASSLGDRGRETQYF,TGTGCCAGCAGCTTGGGGGACAGGGGGCGTGAGACCCAGTACTTC,15,TRBD1,TRBJ2-5,TRBV5-8,once
CASREGGALGGYTF,TGTGCCAGCAGGGAAGGGGGCGCCTTGGGTGGCTACACCTTC,14,TRBD1,TRBJ1-2,TRBV3-1/TRBV3-2,-
CATSRDLPGGGDTIYF,TGTGCCACCAGCAGAGATCTCCCGGGGGGGGGTGACACCATATATTTT,16,-,TRBJ1-3,TRBV15,once
CASSQELLAGATDTQYF,TGTGCCAGCAGCCAAGAACTGCTAGCGGGAGCTACAGATACGCAGTATTTT,17,TRBD2,TRBJ2-3,TRBV3-1/TRBV3-2,few
CASSQGIQGDTEAFF,TGCGCCAGCAGCCAAGGAATACAGGGGGATACTGAAGCTTTCTTT,15,TRBD1,TRBJ1-1,TRBV4-3,-
CASSKRLAGGRTGELFF,TGTGCCAGCAGCAAGAGACTAGCGGGAGGGCGGACCGGGGAGCTGTTTTTT,17,-,TRBJ2-2,TRBV21-1,-
CASRPGTGVYEQYF,TGTGCCAGCCGGCCCGGGACAGGGGTCTACGAGCAGTACTTC,14,TRBD1,TRBJ2-7,TRBV6-5,-
CAINAGGEYGYTF,TGTGCCATCAACGCAGGGGGCGAGTATGGCTACACCTTC,13,TRBD1,TRBJ1-2,TRBV10-3,-